This TCR beta chain was identified during a study of blood T cell repertoires in COVID-19. About the research overall: Samples came from the United States, Italy and Spain, spanning acute and convalescent COVID-19. The cDNA or gDNA used as material had been derived from T cells, B-cell-depleted T cells, or PBMCs.

Source study methods: Reference gene primer amplification gave nucleated cell count estimates. TCRdb's table, derived via immunoSEQ multiplex PCR, lists solely in-frame clones and lacks some. That table is the source of V, J and clone size, and D and trimming were worked out from the DNA. The table records around 80,000 clones, approximately 78% of them present only once. CDR1 SGHAT and CDR2 FQNNGV come from the germline V gene. The CDR3 is made up of 17 amino acids. V was clipped by 1 base and J by 6 bases, with 16 bases between them. The specimen was peripheral blood. The chain uses TRBV11-2 and TRBJ1-6, with D uncertain. This TCR was recovered from a woman at least 80 years old with acute or convalescent COVID-19. CDR3 in amino acids: CASSLGPRGGRNSPLHF. The CDR3 coding sequence is TGTGCCAGCAGCTTAGGACCCCGGGGAGGCCGTAATTCACCCCTCCACTTT. Complete variable domain (other parts from reference TRBV11-2 and TRBJ1-6): EAGVAQSPRYKIIEKRQSVAFWCNPISGHATLYWYQQILGQGPKLLIQFQNNGVVDDSQLPKDRFSAERLKGVDSTLKIQPAKLEDSAVYLCASSLGPRGGRNSPLHFGNGTRLTVT.